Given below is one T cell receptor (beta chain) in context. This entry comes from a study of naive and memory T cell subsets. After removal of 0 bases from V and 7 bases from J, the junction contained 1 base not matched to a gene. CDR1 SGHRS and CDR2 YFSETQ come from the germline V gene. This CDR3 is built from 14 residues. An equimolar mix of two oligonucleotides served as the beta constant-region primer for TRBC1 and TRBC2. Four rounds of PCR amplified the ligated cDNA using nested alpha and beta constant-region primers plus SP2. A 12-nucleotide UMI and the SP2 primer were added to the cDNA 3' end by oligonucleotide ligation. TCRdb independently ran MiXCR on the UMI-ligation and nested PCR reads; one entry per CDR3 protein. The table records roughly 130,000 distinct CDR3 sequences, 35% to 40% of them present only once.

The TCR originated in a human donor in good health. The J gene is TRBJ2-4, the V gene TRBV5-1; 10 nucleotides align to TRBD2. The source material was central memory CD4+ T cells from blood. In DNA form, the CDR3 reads TGCGCCAGCAGCTTGGCTAGCGGGAGTAACATTCAGTACTTC. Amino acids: CASSLASGSNIQYF.